The clone carrying this T cell receptor (beta chain) was detected only a few times. Its antigen remains unknown. As every portion of the isolated RNA was reverse transcribed, the sequencing read expressed TCRB transcripts. About 3.57 million reads per sample were averaged for naive, central memory and regulatory samples. Data came from immunoSEQ multiplex PCR; TCRdb stores just in-frame clones and leaves some out. The data hold 310,000 or so clones, with around 9% observed a single time. The data stem from a study of beta chain features in type 1 diabetes. Overall study: Comparable age, gender and cell yields were observed in patients relative to healthy donors. Study-level results: In type 1 diabetes patients, VDJ junctions had fewer insertions; deletions at these junctions were more frequent. Naive, central memory and regulatory TCRB repertoires appeared more similar among patients than healthy donors. TCRB CDR3s were moderately but significantly shorter in Type 1 diabetes patients in all four CD4+ subsets.

CDR3 length: 13 amino acids. The germline V gene encodes CDR1 MNHNY and CDR2 SVGAGI (reference sequence). V was shortened by 6 bases and J by 2 bases, with 10 bases between the two germline ends. This TCR was sampled from a man aged 25-45 years with type 1 diabetes. The sample comprised central memory CD4+ T cells from blood. The chain links TRBV6-6 to TRBJ1-2, with D unresolved. CDR3 sequence: CASRTDANYGYTF. CDR3 coding DNA: TGTGCCAGCAGAACAGACGCGAACTATGGCTACACCTTC.